This TCR beta chain was sequenced for a study of OX40 agonist ivuxolimab in advanced cancers. In the study overall: Partial responses were achieved by three patients, one with hepatocellular carcinoma and two with cutaneous melanoma.

About this clone: This sample includes further DNA sequences coding for the same CDR3.

Libraries were prepared by immunoSEQ multiplex PCR; TCRdb keeps only in-frame clonotypes and omits some of them. The profile shows 80,000 to 95,000 clones, around 90% of them singletons. The CDR3 covers 14 residues. The germline V gene encodes CDR1 ENHRY and CDR2 SYGVKD. Trimming pared 2 bases from V and 0 bases from J, leaving 4 bases between. The chain is built from TRBV10-3 and TRBJ1-4, with D unresolved. The source is an adult with an advanced solid tumor such as melanoma, head and neck, liver or kidney cancer. The sample was CD4+ or CD8+ T cells sorted from blood, taken in a trial of the OX40 agonist ivuxolimab. This CDR3 is CAISEGATNEKLFF. CDR3 coding DNA: TGTGCCATCAGTGAGGGGGCAACTAATGAAAAACTGTTTTTT.